This T cell receptor beta chain was captured in a study of graft-versus-host responses after intestinal transplantation (dated by TCRdb to the early 2020s). The study in broad terms: The transplants that recipients received were multivisceral, liver-intestinal, or isolated intestinal. All recipients received anti-thymocyte globulin induction followed by maintenance tacrolimus and steroids for around three years. Bulk TCR-beta CDR3 sequencing was used to track graft-versus-host and host-versus-graft alloreactive T cell clones in the graft, circulation and bone marrow after intestinal transplantation. Alloreactive clones were identified by sequencing pre-transplant mixed lymphocyte reaction products and comparing these products with unstimulated pre-transplant donor and recipient T cells. The cohort enrolled 20 to 25 intestinal transplant recipients including one retransplant, and 3 patients lacking pretransplant specimens were excluded. Donor T cell macrochimerism was defined as a peak of at least 4% donor T cells among recipient peripheral blood mononuclear cells. Instead of going to the commercial service, samples from a few later patients were sequenced in-house on an Illumina MiSeq and processed with MiXCR. Summary of the overall study and its limitations: The conclusions were limited by the relatively low number and heterogeneity of the intestinal transplant patients. In the allografts of patients with donor T cell macrochimerism, GvH to HvG T cell clonal ratios were high. GvH clones were detected in recipient bone marrow, and some appeared earlier in ileal mucosa or blood, consistent with an intestinal mucosal origin. Early after transplant, peak levels of circulating GvH clones were associated with declines in HvG clones.

The method behind the library was the immunoSEQ multiplex PCR assay. For most patients, genomic DNA was isolated with the Qiagen DNeasy Blood and Tissue Kit and shipped frozen to Adaptive Biotechnologies for TCR sequencing. For most patients, high-throughput TCR-beta CDR3 sequencing of genomic DNA was performed by Adaptive Biotechnologies. The original pipeline was this. TCR sequencing data were retrieved from Adaptive's ImmunoSEQ software for 18 patients, whereas three other patients were processed with MiXCR and VDJtools. To correct CD4 versus CD8 sorting errors, sequences present in both subsets at a frequency ratio below 5:1 were removed. CDR3 nucleotide sequences shared by donor and recipient were removed because the origin of these sequences could not be assigned. To count as alloreactive, a clone needed at least 2-fold expansion over unstimulated cells and a minimum CFSE-low frequency of 0.002% (template counts) or 0.001% (read counts). Clones were considered mappable if detected in sequenced pre-transplant spleen, lymph node, or MLR CFSE-low populations of the donor or recipient. Cumulative frequency of alloreactive clones was calculated as a percentage of all sequences weighted by copy number. TCRdb stores this immuneACCESS table with in-frame sequences only. Part of the clones is absent; in the studies checked, under half of the shortfall reflects unresolved V genes, and no reason is known for the rest. Clone size and V and J calls were adopted from that table, with D and trimming inferred from the DNA. The sample table contains approximately 33,000 clones; only one count was recorded for approximately 83% of them. The ten largest clonotypes hold approximately 19% of the sample.

The germline V gene (reference sequence) provides CDR1 MNHNY and CDR2 SVGAGI. From the cysteine through the phenylalanine, the CDR3 covers 13 amino acids. Just the 39-base CDR3 DNA is kept, in frame starting at base 1. V is cut by 5 bases and J by 6 bases, and the space between the germline ends is 11 bases. This specimen's time point label, interpreted: cells obtained before transplantation from donor or recipient. CD3+CD4+ and CD3+CD8+ populations were FACS-sorted from unstimulated pre-transplant donor and recipient cells taken from spleen or lymph nodes. Comments on this clone: The clone's antigen remains unknown. It has no much larger one-base neighbor in the sample; base qualities were not kept.

Sequencing was performed on unstimulated CD8+ T cells sorted from spleen or lymph node cells, taken before intestinal transplant. Recombination linked TRBV6-6 to TRBJ2-1, and possibly TRBD2, on 5 matching bases. This clonotype originated in a human donor who received an intestinal transplant. The sequence in DNA is TGTGCCAGCAGTCCCCTCCTAGCCAATGAGCAGTTCTTC. Its protein product is CASSPLLANEQFF.